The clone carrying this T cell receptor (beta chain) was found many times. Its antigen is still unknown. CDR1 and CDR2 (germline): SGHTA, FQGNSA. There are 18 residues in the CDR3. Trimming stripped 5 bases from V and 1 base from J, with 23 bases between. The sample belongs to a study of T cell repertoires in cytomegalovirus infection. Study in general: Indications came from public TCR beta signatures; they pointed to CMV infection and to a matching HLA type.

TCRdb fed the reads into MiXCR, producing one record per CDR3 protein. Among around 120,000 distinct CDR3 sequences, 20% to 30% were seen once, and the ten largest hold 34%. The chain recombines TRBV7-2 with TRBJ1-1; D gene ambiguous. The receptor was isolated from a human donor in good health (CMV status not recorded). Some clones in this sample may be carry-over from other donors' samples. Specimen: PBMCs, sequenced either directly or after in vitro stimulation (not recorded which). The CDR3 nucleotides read TGTGCCAGCAGCGCGCTGGGTCCGAGAGGGCCAGGGAACACTGAAGCTTTCTTT. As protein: CASSALGPRGPGNTEAFF.